The sequence of this T cell receptor beta chain was determined in a study of blood T cell repertoires in COVID-19. The overall study: T cells, B-cell-depleted T cells, or PBMCs supplied cDNA or gDNA.

Produced via immunoSEQ multiplex PCR; TCRdb's table is partial and in-frame only. The profile shows approximately 170,000 clones, around nine tenths of them singletons. Those enrolled in Seattle joined during active infection and were followed longitudinally afterward. Germline CDR1 is SQVTM and CDR2 is ANQGSEA. The CDR3 consists of 16 residues. Unmatched junction bases numbered 12, after V lost 7 bases and J lost 4 bases. The specimen sequenced was peripheral blood. This receptor was identified in a woman of 80 years or more with COVID-19, enrolled during active disease. The rearrangement links TRBV29-1 to TRBJ2-3, with 12 bases aligning to TRBD2. The CDR3 loop reads CSARILAGGPADTQYF. For the CDR3, the DNA is TGCAGCGCCCGAATCCTAGCGGGAGGGCCCGCAGATACGCAGTATTTT.